This T cell receptor (beta chain) is drawn from a study of T cells expressing NK-cell markers. From its re-call of the 5' RACE reads, TCRdb lists each CDR3 protein once, without DNA. In all, the sample yields 130,000 to 150,000 distinct CDR3 sequences. The CDR3 runs to 19 residues. Looked up from germline, CDR1 is LNHDA and CDR2 is SQIVND (reference sequence). The source of this sequence is a man between 18 and 29 years old in good health. The chain uses TRBV19 and TRBJ2-2; there is no DNA to check the TCRdb D call of TRBD2. What was sequenced was blood T cells: a sorted CD56 or NKG2C T cell subset, CD4+ or CD8+ T cells, or bulk PBMC T cells (not recorded which). The CDR3 loop is CATSRPLILAAMNTGELFF.